One and the same sample provided the 20 T cell receptor beta chains below, sequenced in a study of blood T cell repertoires in COVID-19 (dated by TCRdb to about 2020). The library relied on the immunoSEQ multiplex PCR assay. TCRdb took this table from immuneACCESS and kept in-frame rearrangements with V and J called. Such tables lack part of the clones; where checked against another copy, unresolved V genes explain under half of the gap, and the rest is unexplained. The sample table contains around 300,000 clones; only one count was recorded for 88% of them. In total, the top ten clones hold around 5% of the sample. Material: PBMCs or T cells enriched from blood (not recorded which). These receptors came from a young man who had recovered from COVID-19.

The chain is built from TRBV2 and TRBJ1-6, with D maybe TRBD1 (5 bases). This CDR3 comprises 14 residues. V lost 3 bases, J lost 9 bases, and 12 bases lay in between. Germline V CDR1 and CDR2: SNHLY, FYNNEI. CDR3: CASSDAGFRSPLHF. DNA of the CDR3: TGTGCCAGCAGTGACGCAGGGTTTCGTTCACCCCTCCACTTT.

The chain couples TRBV20-1 to TRBJ2-7, with TRBD1 as a possible D gene (5 bases). From germline, CDR1 is DFQATT and CDR2 SNEGSKA (reference sequence). Trimming removed 7 bases from V and 5 bases from J, with 12 bases in between. The CDR3 loop spans 11 amino acids. The CDR3 sequence is CSGAGLDEQYF. Written as DNA, the CDR3 is TGCAGTGGGGCAGGGCTCGACGAGCAGTACTTC.

This clone is a singleton in its sample. The chain has TRBV4-2 and TRBJ1-1; D possibly corresponds to TRBD1 (6 bases). V lost 3 bases to trimming and J lost 10 bases, with 15 bases between them. In germline, CDR1 is LGHNA, CDR2 YNFKEQ. CDR3 length: 13 residues. The CDR3 loop is CASSHPLGGLAFF. The CDR3 coding sequence is TGTGCCAGCAGCCATCCACTAGGGGGTTTAGCTTTCTTT.

This clone appeared a few times. The rearrangement uses TRBV2 and TRBJ2-7; possibly TRBD1 for D (6 bases). The CDR3 consists of 15 residues. V was trimmed by 6 bases and J by 0 bases, leaving 15 bases between them. Germline CDR1 is SNHLY and CDR2 is FYNNEI. The DNA of the CDR3 is TGTGCCAGCAGATACCGAACAGGGAACTCCTACGAGCAGTACTTC. It translates to CASRYRTGNSYEQYF.

The chain links TRBV5-1 to TRBJ2-5; D might be TRBD1 (7 bases). Trimming took 4 bases from V and 2 from J, leaving 15 bases between them. The germline V gene has CDR1 SGHRS and CDR2 YFSETQ. The length of the CDR3 is 15 residues. CDR3: CASSHYAGGQETQYF. DNA of the CDR3: TGCGCCAGCAGCCATTACGCAGGGGGGCAAGAGACCCAGTACTTC.

V and J are TRBV5-1 and TRBJ2-3; D gene unclear. Germline V gene lookup returns CDR1 SGHRS and CDR2 YFSETQ. V lost 3 bases, J lost 1 base, and 9 bases lay in between. This CDR3 contains 14 residues. CDR3: CASSSETGTDTQYF. The CDR3, as DNA: TGCGCCAGCAGCTCGGAGACTGGCACAGATACGCAGTATTTT. Combining the CDR3 with reference TRBV5-1 and TRBJ2-3 gives the whole variable domain KAGVTQTPRYLIKTRGQQVTLSCSPISGHRSVSWYQQTPGQGLQFLFEYFSETQRNKGNFPGRFSGRQFSNSRSEMNVSTLELGDSALYLCASSSETGTDTQYFGPGTRLTVL.

The genes are TRBV14 and TRBJ1-5; the match to TRBD1 covers 9 bases. V lost 4 bases to trimming and J lost 15 bases; unmatched junction nucleotides: 10. Germline V gene data show CDR1 as SGHDN and CDR2 as FVKESK. The CDR3 runs 13 residues. Here the CDR3 reads CASSRMTGGTMHF. The CDR3 nucleotides are TGTGCCAGCAGCCGTATGACAGGGGGAACCATGCATTTT.

The chain is built from TRBV5-1 and TRBJ2-3, with a weak D call TRBD1 (5 bases). Germline CDR1 reads SGHRS; CDR2 reads YFSETQ. V lost 4 bases to trimming and J lost 6 bases, with 12 bases between them. This CDR3 spans 13 amino acids. CDR3: CASSTQGVDTQYF. The CDR3 DNA is TGCGCCAGCAGCACCCAGGGTGTGGATACGCAGTATTTT. Full variable domain (outside the CDR3, taken from reference TRBV5-1 and TRBJ2-3): KAGVTQTPRYLIKTRGQQVTLSCSPISGHRSVSWYQQTPGQGLQFLFEYFSETQRNKGNFPGRFSGRQFSNSRSEMNVSTLELGDSALYLCASSTQGVDTQYFGPGTRLTVL.

The chain links TRBV11-2 to TRBJ1-6; the match to TRBD1 covers 7 bases. The germline gives CDR1 SGHAT, CDR2 FQNNGV. V shed 5 bases and J 8 bases; nucleotides not matched to a gene: 9. The CDR3 is 15 amino acids. The chain's CDR3 is CASSQGQRDHSPLHF. The CDR3 DNA sequence: TGTGCCAGCAGCCAGGGACAGAGGGATCATTCACCCCTCCACTTT.

V gene TRBV5-4 combines with J gene TRBJ1-2, with 8 positions matching TRBD1. Germline CDR1 SGHNT, CDR2 YYREEE (reference sequence). Trimming took 6 bases from V and 8 from J; bases not matched to a gene: 6. The CDR3 has 12 residues. The CDR3 nucleotides are TGTGCCAGCACCCTGACAGGGGACGGCTACACCTTC. Translated, it gives CASTLTGDGYTF.

This chain links TRBV14 with TRBJ1-2; 8 bases are shared with TRBD1. V lost 6 bases and J lost 7; bases outside the gene matches: 7. Looked up from germline, CDR1 is SGHDN and CDR2 is FVKESK. This CDR3 comprises 13 residues. The CDR3 DNA sequence: TGTGCCAGCAGTCTGGACAGGGCGGGTGGCTACACCTTC. This codes for CASSLDRAGGYTF.

A few counts support this clone. The V gene is TRBV5-1, the J gene TRBJ1-2; 10 nucleotides match TRBD1. The germline V gene encodes CDR1 SGHRS and CDR2 YFSETQ. J was trimmed by 2 bases and V by 4 bases; bases with no gene match: 8. This CDR3 spans 16 amino acids. CDR3 sequence reads: CASSPLPGQGNYGYTF. DNA for the CDR3: TGCGCCAGCAGCCCCCTCCCGGGACAGGGGAACTATGGCTACACCTTC.

This clone was detected only a few times. The gene calls are TRBV7-9 and TRBJ2-7, with a weak D call TRBD1 (6 bases). V was clipped by 1 base and J by 4 bases, with 14 bases between them. The V gene's germline CDR1 is SEHNR and CDR2 FQNEAQ (reference sequence). The CDR3 totals 15 residues. CDR3 sequence reads: CASSLVGGRLYEQYF. In DNA, the CDR3 is TGTGCCAGCAGCTTAGTAGGGGGAAGACTGTACGAGCAGTACTTC.

V is TRBV5-4 and J is TRBJ1-2, with D hard to call. The V end lost 4 bases, the J end lost 1 base, and 5 bases lay between the germline ends. Germline V gene lookup returns CDR1 SGHNT and CDR2 YYREEE (reference sequence). The CDR3 consists of 12 residues. This chain's CDR3 is CASSADNYGYTF. In DNA, the CDR3 is TGTGCCAGCAGCGCAGATAACTATGGCTACACCTTC.

This clone was picked up one time. This same CDR3 is encoded by further DNA sequences in the sample. This chain links TRBV9 with TRBJ2-5; D remains ambiguous. Germline V gene lookup returns CDR1 SGDLS and CDR2 YYNGEE. V was pared by 0 bases and J by 2 bases, with 5 bases between. This CDR3 spans 13 amino acids. CDR3 sequence: CASSVGGQETQYF. The CDR3 region has the DNA TGTGCCAGCAGCGTAGGAGGTCAAGAGACCCAGTACTTC.

The CDR3 loop is CASSVSRGVLTEAFF. For the CDR3, the DNA is TGTGCCAGCAGTGTCAGCAGGGGGGTACTCACTGAAGCTTTCTTT. The rearrangement uses TRBV2 and TRBJ1-1; TRBD1 matches at 7 bases. V shed 4 bases, J shed 4 bases, and the junction held 9 bases outside the gene matches. CDR1 is SNHLY, CDR2 FYNNEI, per germline. The CDR3 has 15 amino acids.

In DNA, the CDR3 is TGCAGTGCTAGTTTTGAGGGAATCCAAGAGACCCAGTACTTC. It yields the protein CSASFEGIQETQYF. V is TRBV20-1 and J is TRBJ2-5; tentative D call: TRBD2 (5 bases). Germline loops: CDR1 DFQATT, CDR2 SNEGSKA (reference sequence). The CDR3 is made up of 14 amino acids. Deletions cut 3 bases from V and 1 base from J, with 12 bases between.

This clone appeared once. The chain employs TRBV30 and TRBJ1-4; D gene unclear. This CDR3 spans 14 amino acids. V was clipped by 7 bases and J by 4 bases, with 16 bases between them. Germline-derived CDR1 and CDR2 are GTSNPN and SVGIG (reference sequence). The CDR3 nucleotides are TGTGCCTCCAACTTGGAGGGAAATAATGAAAAACTGTTTTTT. Translated, it gives CASNLEGNNEKLFF.

J is TRBJ1-6 and V is TRBV4-1; the match to TRBD1 covers 7 bases. Germline CDR1 is MGHRA and CDR2 is YSYEKL. Losses at the gene ends were 4 bases for V and 2 bases for J; bases not matched to a gene: 2. The CDR3 runs to 15 residues. CDR3 sequence (DNA): TGCGCCAGCAGCCGTGGGACAGCCTATAATTCACCCCTCCACTTT. Protein: CASSRGTAYNSPLHF.

The chain is built from TRBV5-4 and TRBJ1-4, with D tentatively TRBD1 (5 bases). Trimming took off 0 bases at V and 7 bases at J, with 10 bases between the two ends. There are 14 residues in the CDR3. Per the germline V gene, CDR1 is SGHNT and CDR2 is YYREEE (reference sequence). The CDR3 protein is CASSLGGEFEKLFF. The CDR3 region has the DNA TGTGCCAGCAGCTTGGGGGGGGAGTTTGAAAAACTGTTTTTT.